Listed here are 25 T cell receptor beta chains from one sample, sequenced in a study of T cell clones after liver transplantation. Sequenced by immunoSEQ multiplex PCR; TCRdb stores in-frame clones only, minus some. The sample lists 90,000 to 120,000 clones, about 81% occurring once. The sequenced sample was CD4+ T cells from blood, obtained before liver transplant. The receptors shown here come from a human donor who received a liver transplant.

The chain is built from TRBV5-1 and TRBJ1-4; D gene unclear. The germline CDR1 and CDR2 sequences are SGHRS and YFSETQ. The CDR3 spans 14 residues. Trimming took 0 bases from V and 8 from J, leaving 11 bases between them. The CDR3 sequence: CASSLGIGREKLFF. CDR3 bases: TGCGCCAGCAGCTTGGGTATAGGGCGGGAAAAACTGTTTTTT.

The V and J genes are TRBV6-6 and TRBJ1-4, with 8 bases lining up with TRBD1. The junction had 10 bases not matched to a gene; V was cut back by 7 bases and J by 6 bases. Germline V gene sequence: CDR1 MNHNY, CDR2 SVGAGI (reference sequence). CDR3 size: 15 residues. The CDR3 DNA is TGTGCCAGCACCTACCAGGGGGCGGCCGATGAAAAACTGTTTTTT. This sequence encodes CASTYQGAADEKLFF.

In DNA form, the CDR3 reads TGTGCCAGCTCACCAATACCGGGACAGCTTACAGATACGCAGTATTTT. Amino acid sequence: CASSPIPGQLTDTQYF. V and J are TRBV18 and TRBJ2-3, with TRBD1 matching 7 bases. This CDR3 is 16 amino acids long. V was pared by 2 bases and J by 3 bases, with 8 bases of the junction left unmatched. Per germline, CDR1 KGHSH and CDR2 LQKENI.

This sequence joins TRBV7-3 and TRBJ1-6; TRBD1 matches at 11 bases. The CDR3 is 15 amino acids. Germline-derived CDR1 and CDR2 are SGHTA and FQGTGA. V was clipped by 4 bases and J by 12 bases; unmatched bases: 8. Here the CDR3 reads CASSSLDRGPIPLHF. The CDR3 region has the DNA TGTGCCAGCAGCTCTCTGGACAGGGGGCCGATACCCCTCCACTTT. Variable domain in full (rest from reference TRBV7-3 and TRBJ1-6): GAGVSQTPSNKVTEKGKYVELRCDPISGHTALYWYRQSLGQGPEFLIYFQGTGAADDSGLPNDRFFAVRPEGSVSTLKIQRTERGDSAVYLCASSSLDRGPIPLHFGNGTRLTVT.

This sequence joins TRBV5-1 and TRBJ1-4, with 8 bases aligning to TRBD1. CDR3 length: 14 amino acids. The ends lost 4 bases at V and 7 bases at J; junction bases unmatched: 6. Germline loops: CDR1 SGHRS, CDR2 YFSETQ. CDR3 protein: CASSTGTGTEKLFF. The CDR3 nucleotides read TGCGCCAGCAGCACCGGGACAGGTACTGAAAAACTGTTTTTT.

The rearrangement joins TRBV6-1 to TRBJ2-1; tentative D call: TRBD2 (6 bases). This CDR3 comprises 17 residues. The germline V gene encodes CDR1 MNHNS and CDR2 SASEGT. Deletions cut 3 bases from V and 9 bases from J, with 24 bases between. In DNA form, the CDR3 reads TGTGCCAGCAGTGACCCCCGTCGGAGGGTTGAGTGGTTTGAGCAGTTCTTC. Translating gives CASSDPRRRVEWFEQFF.

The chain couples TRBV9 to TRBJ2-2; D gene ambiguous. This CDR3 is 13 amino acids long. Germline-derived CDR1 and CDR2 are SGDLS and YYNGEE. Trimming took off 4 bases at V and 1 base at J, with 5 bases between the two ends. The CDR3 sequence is CASSIRNTGELFF. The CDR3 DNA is TGTGCCAGCAGCATCCGGAACACCGGGGAGCTGTTTTTT.

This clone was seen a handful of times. The CDR3 protein is CASSLKPNTGELFF. The CDR3 DNA follows: TGTGCCAGCAGCTTAAAGCCGAACACCGGGGAGCTGTTTTTT. This chain links TRBV11-2 with TRBJ2-2, with D unclear. The V and J ends lost 2 bases and 0 bases respectively, with 4 bases between them. The CDR3 spans 14 residues. Germline CDR1 is SGHAT and CDR2 is FQNNGV.

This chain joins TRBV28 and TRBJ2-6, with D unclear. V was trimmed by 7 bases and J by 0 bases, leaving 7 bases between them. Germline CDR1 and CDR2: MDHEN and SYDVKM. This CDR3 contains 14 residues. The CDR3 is CASTALSGANVLTF. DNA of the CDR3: TGTGCCAGCACCGCCCTCTCTGGGGCCAACGTCCTGACTTTC.

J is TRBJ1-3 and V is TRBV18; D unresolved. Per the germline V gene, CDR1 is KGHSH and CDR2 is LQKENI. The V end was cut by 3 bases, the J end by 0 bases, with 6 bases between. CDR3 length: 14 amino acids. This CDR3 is CASSPGNSGNTIYF. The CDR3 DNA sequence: TGTGCCAGCTCACCTGGAAACTCTGGAAACACCATATATTTT.

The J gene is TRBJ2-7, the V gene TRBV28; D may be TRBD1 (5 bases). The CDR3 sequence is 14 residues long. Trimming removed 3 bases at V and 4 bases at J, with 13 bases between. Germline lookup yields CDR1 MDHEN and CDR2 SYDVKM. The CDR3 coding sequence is TGTGCCAGCAGTTTCGTCGGCAGGGTGTACGAGCAGTACTTC. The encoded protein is CASSFVGRVYEQYF.

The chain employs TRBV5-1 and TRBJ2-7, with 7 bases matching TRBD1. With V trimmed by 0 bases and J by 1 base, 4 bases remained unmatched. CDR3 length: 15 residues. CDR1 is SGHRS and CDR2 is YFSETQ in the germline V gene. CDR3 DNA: TGCGCCAGCAGCTTGGGACCGGGACAGTCCTACGAGCAGTACTTC. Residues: CASSLGPGQSYEQYF.

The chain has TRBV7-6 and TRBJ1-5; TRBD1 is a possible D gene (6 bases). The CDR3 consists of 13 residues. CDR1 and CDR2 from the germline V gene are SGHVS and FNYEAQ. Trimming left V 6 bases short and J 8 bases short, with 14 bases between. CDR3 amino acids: CASRGGPGEPQHF. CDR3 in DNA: TGTGCCAGCAGGGGGGGCCCGGGGGAGCCCCAGCATTTT.

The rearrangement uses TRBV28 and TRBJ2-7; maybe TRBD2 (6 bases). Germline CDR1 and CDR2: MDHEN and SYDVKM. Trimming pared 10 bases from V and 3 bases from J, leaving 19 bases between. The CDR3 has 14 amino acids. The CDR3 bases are TGTGCCACCGTTGGGGGTAGCGGCGACTACGAGCAGTACTTC. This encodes CATVGGSGDYEQYF.

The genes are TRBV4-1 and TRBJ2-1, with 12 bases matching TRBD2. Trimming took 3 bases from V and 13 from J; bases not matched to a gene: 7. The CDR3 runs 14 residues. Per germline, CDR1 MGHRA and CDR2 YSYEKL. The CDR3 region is CASSHYPSGGDQFF. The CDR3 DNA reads TGCGCCAGCAGCCACTACCCTAGCGGGGGGGATCAGTTCTTC.

In nucleotides, the CDR3 is TGCAGCGCTCGCGTGGATCCTAATGAAAAACTGTTTTTT. Translated: CSARVDPNEKLFF. The V call is TRBV29-1, the J call TRBJ1-4, with unresolved D. Germline lookup yields CDR1 SQVTM and CDR2 ANQGSEA. The CDR3 runs to 13 residues. Trimming pared 7 bases from V and 3 bases from J, leaving 12 bases between.

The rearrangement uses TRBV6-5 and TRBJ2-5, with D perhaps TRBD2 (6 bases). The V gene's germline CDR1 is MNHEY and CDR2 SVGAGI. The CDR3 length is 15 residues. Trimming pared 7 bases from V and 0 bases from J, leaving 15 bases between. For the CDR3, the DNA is TGTGCCAGCACCAAACAACGGGGGTACCAAGAGACCCAGTACTTC. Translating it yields CASTKQRGYQETQYF.

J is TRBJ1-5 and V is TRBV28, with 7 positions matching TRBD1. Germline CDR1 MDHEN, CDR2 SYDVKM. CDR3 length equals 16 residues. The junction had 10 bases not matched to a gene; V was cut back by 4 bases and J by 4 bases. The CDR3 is CASSSPDRVRNQPQHF. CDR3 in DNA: TGTGCCAGCAGTTCACCCGACAGGGTTCGGAATCAGCCCCAGCATTTT.

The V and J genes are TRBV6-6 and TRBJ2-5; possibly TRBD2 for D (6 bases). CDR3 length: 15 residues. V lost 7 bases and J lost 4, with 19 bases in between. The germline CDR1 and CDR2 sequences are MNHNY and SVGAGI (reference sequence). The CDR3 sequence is CASTVGVGGRETQYF. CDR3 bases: TGTGCCAGCACCGTAGGTGTCGGGGGACGAGAGACCCAGTACTTC.

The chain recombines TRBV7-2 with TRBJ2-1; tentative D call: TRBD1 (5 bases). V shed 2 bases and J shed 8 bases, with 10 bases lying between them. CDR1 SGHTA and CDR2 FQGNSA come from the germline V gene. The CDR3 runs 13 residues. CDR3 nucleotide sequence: TGTGCCAGCAGCTTAACCAGGGAACATGAGCAGTTCTTC. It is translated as CASSLTREHEQFF.

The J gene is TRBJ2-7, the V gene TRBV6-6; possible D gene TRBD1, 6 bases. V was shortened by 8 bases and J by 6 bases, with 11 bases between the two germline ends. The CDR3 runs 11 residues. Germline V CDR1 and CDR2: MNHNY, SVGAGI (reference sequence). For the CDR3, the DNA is TGTGCCAGCGGCGAAGGGGGCGAGCAGTACTTC. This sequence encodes CASGEGGEQYF.

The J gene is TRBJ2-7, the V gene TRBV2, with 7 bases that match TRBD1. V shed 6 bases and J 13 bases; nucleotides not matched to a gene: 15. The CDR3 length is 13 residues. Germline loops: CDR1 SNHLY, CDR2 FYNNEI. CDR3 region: CASSAGTVFLIYF. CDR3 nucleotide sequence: TGTGCCAGCAGCGCCGGGACAGTCTTTTTGATATACTTC. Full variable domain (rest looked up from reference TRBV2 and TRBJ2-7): EPEVTQTPSHQVTQMGQEVILRCVPISNHLYFYWYRQILGQKVEFLVSFYNNEISEKSEIFDDQFSVERPDGSNFTLKIRSTKLEDSAMYFCASSAGTVFLIYFGPGTRLTVT.

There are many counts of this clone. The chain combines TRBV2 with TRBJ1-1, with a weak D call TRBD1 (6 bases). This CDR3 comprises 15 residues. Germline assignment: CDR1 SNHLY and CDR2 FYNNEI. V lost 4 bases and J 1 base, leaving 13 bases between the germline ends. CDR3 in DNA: TGTGCCAGCAGTGGCGTATCACAGGGGAACACTGAAGCTTTCTTT. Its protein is CASSGVSQGNTEAFF.

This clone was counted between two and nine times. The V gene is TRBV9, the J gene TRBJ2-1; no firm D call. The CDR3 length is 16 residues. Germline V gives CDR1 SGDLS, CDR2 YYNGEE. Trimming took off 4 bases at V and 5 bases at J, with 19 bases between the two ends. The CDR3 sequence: CASSPQTASRDNEQFF. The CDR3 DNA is TGTGCCAGCAGCCCACAGACGGCCTCGAGAGACAATGAGCAGTTCTTC.

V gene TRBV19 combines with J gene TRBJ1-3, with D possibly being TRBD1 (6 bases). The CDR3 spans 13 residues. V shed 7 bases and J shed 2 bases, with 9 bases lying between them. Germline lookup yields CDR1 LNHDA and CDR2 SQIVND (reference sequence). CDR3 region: CASMAGAGNTIYF. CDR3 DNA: TGTGCCAGTATGGCAGGGGCTGGAAACACCATATATTTT.